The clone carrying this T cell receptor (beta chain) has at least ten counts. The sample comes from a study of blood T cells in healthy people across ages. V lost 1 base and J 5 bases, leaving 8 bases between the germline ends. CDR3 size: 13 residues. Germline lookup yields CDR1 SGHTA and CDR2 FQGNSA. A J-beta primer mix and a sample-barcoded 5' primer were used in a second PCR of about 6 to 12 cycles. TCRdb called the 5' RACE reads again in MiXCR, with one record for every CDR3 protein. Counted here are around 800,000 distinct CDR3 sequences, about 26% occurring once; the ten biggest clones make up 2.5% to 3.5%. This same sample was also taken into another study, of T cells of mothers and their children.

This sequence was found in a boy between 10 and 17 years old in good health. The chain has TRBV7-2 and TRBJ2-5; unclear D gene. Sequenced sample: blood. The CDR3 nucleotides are TGTGCCAGCAGCTTAGGGCATATGGAGACCCAGTACTTC. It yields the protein CASSLGHMETQYF.